The clone carrying this T cell receptor (beta chain) was seen more than once but under ten times. CDR1 is SQVTM, CDR2 ANQGSEA, per germline. The CDR3 has 12 residues. Trimming pared 5 bases from V and 5 bases from J, leaving 13 bases between. The data were taken from a study of human T cells and chemical hapten exposure. As for the study in general: The patient population, which was mostly female, had alopecia areata, totalis or universalis.

In TCRdb, the RACE reads were re-called with MiXCR into one record per CDR3 protein. Of around 340,000 distinct CDR3 sequences listed, around 7% were seen once; the top ten hold 7% to 10%. As for time point: patch test 1, 2 weeks after DPC sensitization. Treatment given: therapeutic diphenylcyclopropenone sensitization with weekly scalp DPC. V usage is TRBV29-1 and J usage is TRBJ2-7; D is possibly TRBD1 or TRBD2 (5 bases each). This TCR derives from a woman younger than 30 with alopecia areata. Some clones in this sample may be carry-over from other donors' samples. Sequences were derived from whole blood, sampled in connection with sensitization to the hapten diphenylcyclopropenone (DPC). This CDR3 reads CSVIYGDHEQYF. DNA for the CDR3: TGCAGCGTTATATACGGGGACCACGAGCAGTACTTC.